This TCR beta chain was observed in a study of tumor-infiltrating lymphocytes in primary liver carcinoma. TCR beta cDNA came from about 0.45 ug total RNA, primed with a constant-region primer. Three nested multiplex PCR rounds of slightly modified ARM-PCR generated TCR beta libraries. The first two PCR rounds used TRBV1-TRBV30 primers with a Cbeta primer, approximately 9 cycles each. MiXCR was run by TCRdb on the multiplex PCR reads, yielding one entry per CDR3 protein. The sample shows about 59,000 distinct CDR3 sequences, over 65% of them seen only once. Study-level findings and limits: Tumor top-250-clone fraction significantly exceeded that of blood (p = 0.039). Lower overlap was observed for tumor-adjacent and tumor-blood pairs relative to tumor region pairs.

Looked up from germline, CDR1 is MGHRA and CDR2 is YSYEKL. There are 14 residues in the CDR3. Co-extracting RNA and DNA was done with roughly 17-33 mg of unsorted bulk tissue as input. Five separate regions per tumor were sampled. Note on this clonotype: Antigen specificity is unknown. One end of the junction varies from germline; a read error may be responsible.

This clonotype originated in a man aged 35 to 55 with primary liver carcinoma and hepatitis B virus infection. The genes are TRBV4-1 and TRBJ1-2; D is unclear. Sequences were obtained from liver tumor tissue from sampling region 2. Subset given: tumor region T2, inferior pole. DNA of the CDR3: TGTGCCAGCTGCCAAGATTACAGAGACTATGGCTACACCTTC. Translating it yields CASCQDYRDYGYTF.